These T cell receptor beta chains were read from a single sample in a study of OX40 agonist ivuxolimab in advanced cancers. The repertoire was sequenced with immunoSEQ multiplex PCR; TCRdb's copy has only in-frame clones and lacks some. The sample shows 25,000 to 35,000 clones, almost 85% of them seen only once. Sequenced material: CD4+ or CD8+ T cells sorted from blood, taken in a trial of the OX40 agonist ivuxolimab. The source of these receptors is an adult with an advanced solid tumor such as melanoma, head and neck, liver or kidney cancer. The CDR3 runs from the conserved cysteine through the conserved F or W. D genes are given only for firm matches. Not all rows give a size; the values are once, few, many and, for expanded clones, a class.

D gene	J gene	V gene	clone size	CDR3 protein	CDR3 DNA
TRBD1	TRBJ2-2	TRBV5-6	NA	CASSLAGTGGITGELFF	TGTGCCAGCAGCTTGGCGGGGACAGGGGGCATCACCGGGGAGCTGTTTTTT
NA	TRBJ2-1	TRBV6-6	NA	CASSYTTANEQFF	TGTGCCAGCAGTTACACGACCGCTAATGAGCAGTTCTTC
TRBD1	TRBJ1-4	TRBV11-2	once	CASSQGAREKLFF	TGTGCCAGCAGCCAGGGGGCGCGCGAAAAACTGTTTTTT
NA	TRBJ2-1	TRBV7-6	NA	CASSLEPGGGALNEQFF	TGTGCCAGCAGCTTAGAGCCGGGGGGCGGGGCGTTAAATGAGCAGTTCTTC
NA	TRBJ2-6	TRBV19	NA	CASSTSGANVLTF	TGTGCCAGTTCAACCTCTGGGGCCAACGTCCTGACTTTC
NA	TRBJ1-1	TRBV9	NA	CASSPQSTEAFF	TGTGCCAGCAGCCCCCAGAGTACTGAAGCTTTCTTT
TRBD1	TRBJ2-1	TRBV5-1	NA	CASSYDGQGAGNEQFF	TGCGCCAGCAGTTACGACGGACAGGGGGCGGGCAATGAGCAGTTCTTC
NA	TRBJ1-5	TRBV27	NA	CASSLGGVKQPQHF	TGTGCCAGCAGTTTAGGAGGGGTTAAACAGCCCCAGCATTTT
NA	TRBJ2-1	TRBV11-3	once	CASSGEEGQGNEQFF	TGTGCCAGCAGCGGGGAAGAGGGACAAGGGAATGAGCAGTTCTTC
NA	TRBJ2-7	TRBV19	once	CASSIADSLPYEQYF	TGTGCCAGTAGTATAGCCGACAGCCTCCCCTACGAGCAGTACTTC
NA	TRBJ2-5	TRBV6-5	NA	CASSLTGYQETQYF	TGTGCCAGCAGTCTGACAGGCTACCAAGAGACCCAGTACTTC
NA	TRBJ1-2	TRBV7-8	NA	CASRPAGTYGYTF	TGTGCCAGCAGACCGGCGGGGACGTATGGCTACACCTTC
TRBD2	TRBJ2-2	TRBV5-5	few	CASSFNSGGARYTGELFF	TGTGCCAGCAGCTTTAATAGCGGGGGGGCTCGGTACACCGGGGAGCTGTTTTTT
NA	TRBJ1-2	TRBV20-1	NA	CSARDDYGYTF	TGCAGTGCTAGAGATGACTATGGCTACACCTTC
TRBD1	TRBJ2-5	TRBV11-3	NA	CASSSSRGPLGTQYF	TGTGCCAGCAGCTCCTCGAGGGGGCCCTTGGGGACCCAGTACTTC
NA	TRBJ2-3	TRBV4-3	once	CASSQDRGVPTDTQYF	TGCGCCAGCAGCCAAGATAGGGGGGTCCCCACAGATACGCAGTATTTT
NA	TRBJ2-3	TRBV21-1	medium-sized	CASSKGIGTDTQYF	TGTGCCAGCAGCAAAGGGATAGGGACAGATACGCAGTATTTT
NA	TRBJ1-2	TRBV6-5	NA	CASSYGGLYGYTF	TGTGCCAGCAGTTACGGGGGCCTCTATGGCTACACCTTC
TRBD2	TRBJ2-1	TRBV11-3	NA	CASSLGGRPAYNEQFF	TGTGCCAGCAGCTTGGGCGGGAGGCCTGCCTACAATGAGCAGTTCTTC
NA	TRBJ1-1	TRBV6-5	NA	CASSYDGSSPEAFF	TGTGCCAGCAGTTACGACGGAAGTTCTCCTGAAGCTTTCTTT
TRBD1	TRBJ1-2	TRBV9	NA	CASGQGSDYGYTF	TGTGCCAGCGGACAGGGGTCGGACTATGGCTACACCTTC
NA	TRBJ1-1	TRBV11-2	NA	CASSFPGGMGTEAFF	TGTGCCAGCAGCTTCCCTGGGGGAATGGGAACTGAAGCTTTCTTT
TRBD1	TRBJ2-2	TRBV28	NA	CASSLRDRVSGELFF	TGTGCCAGCAGTTTGAGGGACAGGGTATCTGGGGAGCTGTTTTTT
TRBD1	TRBJ1-1	TRBV4-2	once	CASSQDRNRGTEAFF	TGTGCCAGCAGCCAAGATCGAAACAGGGGCACTGAAGCTTTCTTT
NA	TRBJ2-2	TRBV9	few	CASSVAAGELFF	TGTGCCAGCAGCGTAGCGGCCGGGGAGCTGTTTTTT
NA	TRBJ2-7	TRBV7-9	once	CASSLDNRAIYEQYF	TGTGCCAGCAGCTTAGATAACAGAGCGATCTACGAGCAGTACTTC
TRBD2	TRBJ2-1	TRBV6-1	NA	CASSEPLAGGPNEQFF	TGTGCCAGCAGTGAACCCCTAGCGGGAGGGCCGAATGAGCAGTTCTTC
TRBD2	TRBJ2-3	TRBV7-9	NA	CASSPTSGFSTDTQYF	TGTGCCAGCAGTCCAACTAGCGGGTTTAGCACAGATACGCAGTATTTT
NA	TRBJ2-6	TRBV27	NA	CASSLYFGSGANVLTF	TGTGCCAGCAGTTTATACTTCGGATCTGGGGCCAACGTCCTGACTTTC
TRBD2	TRBJ2-2	TRBV7-9	NA	CASSLAVRGANTGELFF	TGTGCCAGCAGCTTAGCGGTTCGGGGGGCGAACACCGGGGAGCTGTTTTTT
NA	TRBJ1-1	TRBV9	NA	CASSSSTEAFF	TGTGCCAGCAGCTCAAGCACGGAGGCTTTCTTT
NA	TRBJ2-7	TRBV5-4	NA	CASSLGASPVYEQYF	TGTGCCAGCAGCTTGGGCGCTTCTCCCGTATACGAGCAGTACTTC
TRBD1	TRBJ2-1	TRBV4-1	NA	CASSQEGQGDNEQFF	TGCGCCAGCAGCCAAGAGGGGCAGGGGGACAATGAGCAGTTCTTC
NA	TRBJ2-2	TRBV27	NA	CASSPNAGELFF	TGTGCCAGCAGCCCAAACGCCGGGGAGCTGTTTTTT
TRBD1	TRBJ2-1	TRBV4-1	NA	CASSQTLGTGGYNEQFF	TGCGCCAGCAGCCAAACCCTAGGGACAGGGGGGTACAATGAGCAGTTCTTC
TRBD2	TRBJ2-3	TRBV7-3	NA	CASSPKPLADTQYF	TGTGCCAGCAGCCCAAAGCCACTAGCGGATACGCAGTATTTT
NA	TRBJ1-2	TRBV10-1	NA	CASTGEPACGYTF	TGCGCCAGCACGGGGGAGCCCGCATGTGGCTACACCTTC
TRBD2	TRBJ2-2	TRBV7-9	NA	CASIRRGASGELFF	TGTGCCAGTATTCGGCGGGGGGCTTCCGGGGAGCTGTTTTTT
NA	TRBJ1-2	TRBV28	NA	CASSPPWDQGNGYTF	TGTGCCAGCAGTCCACCGTGGGATCAGGGGAATGGCTACACCTTC
NA	TRBJ1-1	TRBV6-5	NA	CASSYGTQNTEAFF	TGTGCCAGCAGTTACGGGACACAGAACACTGAAGCTTTCTTT
TRBD2	TRBJ2-3	TRBV6-1	NA	CASSEVRLAGGADTQYF	TGTGCCAGCAGTGAGGTCCGGCTAGCGGGAGGTGCAGATACGCAGTATTTT
NA	TRBJ2-7	TRBV6-1	NA	CASSESSEHQSYEQYF	TGTGCCAGCAGTGAGAGTTCTGAGCACCAATCCTACGAGCAGTACTTC
TRBD1	TRBJ1-4	TRBV10-3	once	CAISPTGGDEKLFF	TGTGCCATCAGTCCCACAGGGGGGGATGAAAAACTGTTTTTT
NA	TRBJ1-3	TRBV5-6	NA	CASSLGVNSGNTIYF	TGTGCCAGCAGCTTAGGAGTGAACTCTGGAAACACCATATATTTT
NA	TRBJ2-1	TRBV13	NA	CASSLRSGTYNEQFF	TGTGCCAGCAGCTTACGAAGCGGCACGTACAATGAGCAGTTCTTC
TRBD2	TRBJ2-3	TRBV28	NA	CASNGLAVSTDTQYF	TGTGCCAGCAACGGACTAGCGGTTAGCACAGATACGCAGTATTTT
TRBD2	TRBJ2-3	TRBV15	NA	CATSSSLRTSGTSTDTQYF	TGTGCCACCAGCTCCAGCCTCCGGACTAGCGGGACTAGCACAGATACGCAGTATTTT
TRBD1	TRBJ2-7	TRBV11-3	once	CASSLGQGHEQYF	TGTGCCAGCAGCTTGGGACAGGGCCACGAGCAGTACTTC
NA	TRBJ1-1	TRBV19	NA	CASRLGGDTEAFF	TGTGCCAGCCGTCTGGGGGGGGACACTGAAGCTTTCTTT
NA	TRBJ1-2	TRBV19	NA	CASSIQGANYGYTF	TGTGCCAGTAGTATACAGGGAGCTAACTATGGCTACACCTTC
NA	TRBJ1-1	TRBV7-9	NA	CASSLYREAFF	TGTGCCAGCAGCTTATACAGGGAAGCTTTCTTT
NA	TRBJ1-5	TRBV5-6	NA	CASSLARTENQPQHF	TGTGCCAGCAGCTTGGCCCGGACAGAGAATCAGCCCCAGCATTTT
TRBD2	TRBJ2-1	TRBV29-1	NA	CSVESLAVGNEQFF	TGCAGCGTTGAATCACTAGCGGTTGGCAATGAGCAGTTCTTC
NA	TRBJ2-7	TRBV5-4	NA	CASSRVGRYSYEQYF	TGTGCCAGCAGCCGGGTGGGCAGGTACTCCTACGAGCAGTACTTC
NA	TRBJ2-6	TRBV10-2	NA	CASRRTGTSGIFGANVLTF	TGCGCCAGCAGAAGGACGGGGACCTCCGGAATCTTTGGGGCCAACGTCCTGACTTTC